This T cell receptor beta chain was obtained from a study of OX40 agonist ivuxolimab in advanced cancers. Data came from immunoSEQ multiplex PCR; TCRdb stores just in-frame clones and leaves some out. The sample includes some 43,000 clones, 88% of them seen just once. Material: CD4+ or CD8+ T cells sorted from blood, obtained in a trial of the OX40 agonist ivuxolimab. This sequence originates from an adult with an advanced solid tumor such as melanoma, head and neck, liver or kidney cancer.

The CDR3 spells CASSKGTGGTEAFF. For the CDR3, the DNA is TGCGCCAGCAGTAAGGGGACCGGGGGGACTGAAGCTTTCTTT. The chain couples TRBV4-1 to TRBJ1-1; D might be TRBD1 (5 bases). V lost 6 bases, J lost 5 bases, and 16 bases lay in between. This CDR3 is 14 amino acids long. Germline V gene lookup returns CDR1 MGHRA and CDR2 YSYEKL.